A single sample gave rise to the 21 T cell receptor beta chains below, sequenced in a study of blood T cell repertoires in COVID-19. Sequenced by immunoSEQ multiplex PCR; TCRdb stores in-frame clones only, minus some. The data contain some 180,000 clones, 75% to 90% of them singletons. The sequencing sample was made of peripheral blood. The receptor source for this set is a woman aged 60-70 years with acute or convalescent COVID-19.

The chain uses TRBV24-1 and TRBJ2-2; D is undetermined. Trimming took 5 bases from V and 0 from J, leaving 6 bases between them. The CDR3 totals 14 residues. Germline CDR1 is KGHDR and CDR2 is SFDVKD. CDR3 sequence (DNA): TGTGCCACCAGTGGAAACTCGAACACCGGGGAGCTGTTTTTT. The encoded protein is CATSGNSNTGELFF.

The J gene is TRBJ1-1, the V gene TRBV12-3 or TRBV12-4, with unresolved D. This CDR3 has 13 amino acids. Trimming took off 5 bases at V and 3 bases at J, with 10 bases between the two ends. The CDR3 reads CASSLLGDTEAFF. CDR3 DNA: TGTGCCAGCAGTCTTCTGGGCGACACTGAAGCTTTCTTT.

This clone has just one count. This chain joins TRBV28 and TRBJ1-4; 7 bases fit TRBD1. J lost 3 bases, V lost 5 bases, and 6 bases had no gene match. CDR3 length: 15 amino acids. Germline loops: CDR1 MDHEN, CDR2 SYDVKM. The CDR3: CASSEQGRPNEKLFF. CDR3 DNA sequence: TGTGCCAGCAGTGAACAGGGGAGGCCTAATGAAAAACTGTTTTTT.

The chain uses TRBV28 and TRBJ1-2, with 8 bases aligning to TRBD1. This CDR3 spans 13 amino acids. J was trimmed by 7 bases and V by 5 bases; bases with no gene match: 6. CDR1 is MDHEN and CDR2 is SYDVKM in the germline V gene. CDR3 protein: CASSPGQVPGYTF. The CDR3 coding sequence is TGTGCCAGCAGTCCGGGACAGGTTCCTGGCTACACCTTC.

In this sample, this clone turned up a few times. In nucleotides, the CDR3 is TGTGCCTGGAGTGTTTCTCAGAGGGCTTCACCCCTCCACTTT. This codes for CAWSVSQRASPLHF. The chain recombines TRBV30 with TRBJ1-6; D ambiguous. Trimming removed 0 bases at V and 9 bases at J, with 12 bases between. Germline-derived CDR1 and CDR2 are GTSNPN and SVGIG (reference sequence). The CDR3 length is 14 residues.

The chain carries TRBV2 and TRBJ2-3; D is possibly TRBD2 (6 bases). The CDR3 contains 12 residues. Germline V gene data show CDR1 as SNHLY and CDR2 as FYNNEI. CDR3: CAGLGGTDTQYF. CDR3 sequence (DNA): TGTGCTGGGCTGGGGGGTACAGATACGCAGTATTTT.

This clone was recorded only once. This rearrangement joins TRBV12-5 to TRBJ1-2, with 7 bases aligning to TRBD1. This CDR3 has 14 residues. J was trimmed by 4 bases and V by 6 bases; bases with no gene match: 8. CDR1 and CDR2 (germline): LGHNT, FRNRAP. CDR3 region: CASGPATGPYGYTF. DNA of the CDR3: TGTGCTAGTGGACCGGCGACAGGGCCCTATGGCTACACCTTC.

This clone was seen a few times. V gene TRBV6-5 combines with J gene TRBJ2-3; D is possibly TRBD2 (5 bases). Germline V gives CDR1 MNHEY, CDR2 SVGAGI. The V end lost 2 bases, the J end lost 7 bases, and 13 bases lay between the germline ends. This CDR3 has 14 residues. The CDR3 DNA reads as TGTGCCAGCAGTTACGGTCCTAGCCAGAATACGCAGTATTTT. This codes for CASSYGPSQNTQYF.

The CDR3: CATSPKGEGAGDNEQFF. DNA of the CDR3: TGTGCCACCAGCCCGAAGGGGGAGGGCGCGGGAGACAATGAGCAGTTCTTC. The chain uses TRBV15 and TRBJ2-1; a possible D gene is TRBD2 (7 bases). The CDR3 contains 17 residues. CDR1 is LNHNV, CDR2 YYDKDF, per germline (reference sequence). Trimming stripped 5 bases from V and 5 bases from J, with 22 bases between.

The CDR3: CATNPTSGWSNEQFF. For the CDR3, the DNA is TGTGCCACCAACCCGACTAGCGGATGGTCCAATGAGCAGTTCTTC. The chain combines TRBV6-5 with TRBJ2-1, with 9 positions matching TRBD2. CDR1 and CDR2 (germline): MNHEY, SVGAGI. This CDR3 is 15 amino acids long. Trimming removed 10 bases from V and 6 bases from J; junction bases left unmatched: 13.

V gene TRBV5-1 combines with J gene TRBJ2-3; the D gene is possibly TRBD2 (5 bases). Deletions cut 4 bases from V and 4 bases from J, with 10 bases between. This CDR3 comprises 13 residues. Germline CDR1 SGHRS, CDR2 YFSETQ. This CDR3 is CASSPGSPDTQYF. The CDR3 nucleotides read TGCGCCAGCAGCCCGGGGAGCCCAGATACGCAGTATTTT.

This clone showed up just a few times. This chain links TRBV3-1 (or the pseudogene TRBV3-2) with TRBJ2-5; 13 nucleotides align to TRBD2. Trimming removed 6 bases from V and 2 bases from J; junction bases left unmatched: 3. The CDR3 runs 15 residues. CDR1 is LGHDT and CDR2 is YNNKEL in the germline V gene (reference sequence). CDR3 loop: CASSRTSGSQETQYF. CDR3 bases: TGTGCCAGCAGTCGGACTAGCGGGAGTCAAGAGACCCAGTACTTC.

The chain links TRBV27 to TRBJ2-1, with TRBD1 identical over 9 bases. This CDR3 has 15 residues. CDR1 and CDR2 (germline): MNHEY, SMNVEV (reference sequence). With V trimmed by 2 bases and J by 7 bases, 6 bases remained unmatched. This chain's CDR3 is CASSLGQGIRNEQFF. In DNA form, the CDR3 reads TGTGCCAGCAGTTTAGGACAGGGGATTAGGAATGAGCAGTTCTTC.

This chain connects TRBV4-2 to TRBJ2-5; no clear D. Germline CDR1 and CDR2: LGHNA and YNFKEQ. The CDR3 extends over 14 amino acids. With 0 bases removed from V and 5 bases from J, the gap between germline ends came to 10 bases. The CDR3, as DNA: TGTGCCAGCAGCCAAGAGGGCAGTTGGGAGACCCAGTACTTC. This codes for CASSQEGSWETQYF.

Turning to this clone: This CDR3 is also generated by other DNA sequences in the sample. For the CDR3, the DNA is TGTGCCAGCACAGGGGCTGGAAACACCATATATTTT. Protein product: CASTGAGNTIYF. The rearrangement joins TRBV6-5 to TRBJ1-3, with D possibly being TRBD1 (6 bases). The germline V and J ends were trimmed by 7 bases and 2 bases, with 6 bases remaining between them. Germline CDR1 is MNHEY and CDR2 is SVGAGI. This CDR3 contains 12 residues.

The V and J genes are TRBV5-1 and TRBJ1-2, with a possible D match to TRBD1 (6 bases). V dropped 7 bases and J dropped 1 base, with 14 bases sitting between them. Germline CDR1 reads SGHRS; CDR2 reads YFSETQ. The CDR3 spans 14 residues. The CDR3 loop reads CASAPGVSNYGYTF. For the CDR3, the DNA is TGCGCCAGCGCTCCAGGGGTCAGTAACTATGGCTACACCTTC.

This chain uses TRBV19 with TRBJ1-1; D may be TRBD1 (5 bases). CDR3 length: 13 residues. Trimming cost V 11 bases and J 4 bases, with 17 bases left between them. Germline lookup yields CDR1 LNHDA and CDR2 SQIVND (reference sequence). CDR3 nucleotides: TGTGCCTCTACGCCAAGACAGAGCACTGAAGCTTTCTTT. Translated: CASTPRQSTEAFF.

This clone was detected only once. The gene calls are TRBV6-5 and TRBJ1-1; 7 bases align to TRBD1. The trim removed 7 bases at V and 5 bases at J, leaving 7 bases unmatched. CDR1 and CDR2 from the germline V gene are MNHEY and SVGAGI. CDR3 length: 13 amino acids. Here the CDR3 reads CASIAGGKTEAFF. Here the CDR3 DNA reads TGTGCCAGCATAGCAGGGGGAAAAACTGAAGCTTTCTTT.

This clone was seen a few times. The CDR3 DNA sequence: TGTGCCAGCAGTTTGGAGGACGGGGACATATATAATTCACCCCTCCACTTT. This gives the protein CASSLEDGDIYNSPLHF. The rearrangement uses TRBV28 and TRBJ1-6, with D perhaps matching TRBD1 (6 bases). V was shortened by 3 bases and J by 4 bases, with 16 bases between the two germline ends. The CDR3 has 17 residues. The germline CDR1 and CDR2 sequences are MDHEN and SYDVKM.

The gene calls are TRBV19 and TRBJ1-2; a weak D match, TRBD1 (5 bases). Germline V gene data show CDR1 as LNHDA and CDR2 as SQIVND (reference sequence). The CDR3 has 15 residues. Deletions cut 6 bases from V and 4 bases from J, with 18 bases between. The CDR3 loop reads CASSTWQGKSYGYTF. As DNA, the CDR3 is TGTGCCAGTAGCACCTGGCAGGGTAAATCCTATGGCTACACCTTC.

The chain has TRBV5-1 and TRBJ2-1, with 11 bases fitting TRBD2. The V segment lost 5 bases and the J segment 5 bases; nucleotides outside the gene matches: 6. The CDR3 sequence is 15 residues long. Germline lookup yields CDR1 SGHRS and CDR2 YFSETQ. Written as DNA, the CDR3 is TGCGCCAGCAGAGTTAGCGGGAGGGGGGACAATGAGCAGTTCTTC. Protein product: CASRVSGRGDNEQFF.